This TCR beta chain originates from a study of response to subunit inactivated influenza vaccine. V was pared by 2 bases and J by 5 bases, with 18 bases between. This CDR3 is 16 amino acids long. In germline, CDR1 is SGHKS, CDR2 YYEKEE (reference sequence). Whole-study results and caveats: The authors suggested that every seasonal influenza vaccination recruits few new T cells.

TCRdb called the RT-PCR reads again in MiXCR, with one record for every CDR3 protein. The sample holds around 500,000 distinct CDR3 sequences, 10% to 11% seen once. About this clonotype itself: The antigen is not known.

The source of this sequence is a man aged 45-65 years who received an inactivated influenza vaccine. The material sequenced was PBMCs from blood, taken roughly 47 days after vaccination. This sequence joins TRBV5-5 and TRBJ2-3; the D gene is possibly TRBD1 (6 bases). The CDR3 DNA is TGTGCCAGCAGCTTTAATGGCAGGGGCGCACAAGATACGCAGTATTTT. It yields the protein CASSFNGRGAQDTQYF. Full variable domain (missing parts from reference TRBV5-5 and TRBJ2-3): DAGVTQSPTHLIKTRGQQVTLRCSPISGHKSVSWYQQVLGQGPQFIFQYYEKEERGRGNFPDRFSARQFPNYSSELNVNALLLGDSALYLCASSFNGRGAQDTQYFGPGTRLTVL.